This TCR beta chain was identified during a study of T cell changes during pregnancy in multiple sclerosis. This CDR3 has 15 amino acids. The V gene lost 7 bases and the J gene lost 6 bases, with 18 bases spanning the gap. Germline CDR1 is MDHEN and CDR2 is SYDVKM. Produced via immunoSEQ multiplex PCR; TCRdb's table is partial and in-frame only. The table lists tens of thousands of clones, roughly nine tenths of them singletons. The receptor comes from a female donor with multiple sclerosis, enrolled in a pregnancy study. The material was CD4+ T cells from peripheral blood mononuclear cells, obtained in the first trimester of pregnancy. The chain has TRBV28 and TRBJ1-4; a possible D gene is TRBD1 (5 bases). CDR3 protein: CASKRAGGYYEKLFF. CDR3 nucleotide sequence: TGTGCCAGCAAGCGTGCGGGGGGTTATTATGAAAAACTGTTTTTT.